The present T cell receptor (beta chain) was sequenced within a study of blood T cell repertoires in COVID-19 (dated by TCRdb to between 2020 and 2021). Concerning the study at large: Samples from collaborators originated in the United States, Italy and Spain and spanned both the acute and convalescent phases of COVID-19. The material from the prospective study consisted of cDNA or gDNA derived from T cells, B-cell-depleted T cells, or PBMCs. Subjects who had been exposed to COVID-19, were actively infected with it, or had recovered from it provided the deeply sampled blood TCRbeta repertoires that made up the dataset. The repertoires were released in a freely available public database intended as a resource for research on the immune response to SARS-CoV-2. The samples were drawn from the first 160 participants of the ongoing ImmuneRACE study and from 1,200 or so subjects provided by 6 global collaborators. A de-identified subject ID, COVID-19 status, age in years and sex were almost always included in the sample metadata. HLA class I and class II types, where available, came from metadata supplied by the sample provider rather than from assay-based typing. General conclusions and limits of the study: The quantity of clinical and demographic metadata differed by source and by participant and was supplied without curation.

At one collaborating source in Seattle, patients were enrolled during active infection and were followed longitudinally through the course of disease. Collaborating institutions collected whole blood in K2EDTA tubes following their own protocols. For TCRbeta analysis, collaborator samples were shipped as frozen whole blood, as isolated PBMCs, or as DNA extracted from either sample type. CDR1 is given as ENHRY and CDR2 as SYGVKD, both from the germline V gene. From cysteine to phenylalanine, the CDR3 is 13 amino acids long. Solely the CDR3 DNA is kept, with 39 bases framed from the first base. Between the V and J ends, shortened by 6 bases and 7 bases respectively, the junction contains 10 bases. Of note for this clone: What this receptor recognizes is not known. It has no much larger one-base neighbor in the sample; base qualities were not kept.

TCRbeta CDR3 regions were amplified from genomic DNA using the immunoSEQ Assay, a bias-controlled multiplex PCR. The authors' analysis ran thus. Within the assay, amplification of reference gene primers was used to estimate how many nucleated cells each sample contained. Sequence reads were collapsed and filtered to measure the absolute abundance of every unique TCRbeta CDR3 rearrangement. For each sample, productive Simpson clonality was calculated as the square root of Simpson's diversity index over productive rearrangements. As stored in TCRdb, this immuneACCESS dataset retains in-frame rearrangements with V and J assigned. A fraction of the clones does not appear; measured against another copy, unresolved V genes explain less than half of the discrepancy, and the remainder lacks a known reason. V and J calls and clone size are given by that table; D and trimming were obtained from the DNA. The sample records around 400,000 clones, more than 70% of which are singletons. The top ten hold over 9.5% of the sample.

Sample: peripheral blood. The source of this sequence is a woman in her 30s with COVID-19, enrolled during active disease. The V gene is TRBV10-3 and the J gene is TRBJ1-6; perhaps TRBD1 is the D gene, with 6 bases matching. The DNA sequence is as follows: TGTGCCATCAGCGGGACATCAAATTCACCCCTCCACTTT. Its translation is CAISGTSNSPLHF.